This TCR beta chain appears in the sequencing data of a study of blood T cells in healthy people across ages. Using a J-beta primer mix together with a sample-barcoded 5' primer, a second PCR was run for roughly 6 to 12 cycles. One entry per CDR3 protein results from TCRdb running MiXCR on the 5' RACE reads. This sample has roughly 720,000 distinct CDR3 sequences, with about 55% found just once. V was trimmed by 6 bases and J by 5 bases, leaving 11 bases between them. Germline-derived CDR1 and CDR2 are ENHRY and SYGVKD. CDR3 length equals 12 residues. No fewer than 5.5 micrograms of total RNA were isolated from every sample.

The sequenced sample was blood. This clonotype was sampled from a man older than 75 in good health. The genes are TRBV10-3 and TRBJ2-7; D gene unclear. Here the CDR3 DNA reads TGTGCCATCAGCGGAACAGTGAACGAGCAGTACTTC. Encoded protein: CAISGTVNEQYF.